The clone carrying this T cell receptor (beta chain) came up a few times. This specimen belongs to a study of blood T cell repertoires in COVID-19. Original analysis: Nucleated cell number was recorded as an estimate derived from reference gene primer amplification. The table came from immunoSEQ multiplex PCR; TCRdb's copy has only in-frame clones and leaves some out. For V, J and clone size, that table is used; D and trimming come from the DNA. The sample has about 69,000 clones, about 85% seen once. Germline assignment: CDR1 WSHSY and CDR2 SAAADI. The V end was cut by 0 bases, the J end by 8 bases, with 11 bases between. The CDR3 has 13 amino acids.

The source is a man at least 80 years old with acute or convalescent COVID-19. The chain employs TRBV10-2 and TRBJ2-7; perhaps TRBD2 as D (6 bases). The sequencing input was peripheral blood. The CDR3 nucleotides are TGCGCCAGCAGTGAGTCGCCCGGAGGGAAGCAGTACTTC. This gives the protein CASSESPGGKQYF.